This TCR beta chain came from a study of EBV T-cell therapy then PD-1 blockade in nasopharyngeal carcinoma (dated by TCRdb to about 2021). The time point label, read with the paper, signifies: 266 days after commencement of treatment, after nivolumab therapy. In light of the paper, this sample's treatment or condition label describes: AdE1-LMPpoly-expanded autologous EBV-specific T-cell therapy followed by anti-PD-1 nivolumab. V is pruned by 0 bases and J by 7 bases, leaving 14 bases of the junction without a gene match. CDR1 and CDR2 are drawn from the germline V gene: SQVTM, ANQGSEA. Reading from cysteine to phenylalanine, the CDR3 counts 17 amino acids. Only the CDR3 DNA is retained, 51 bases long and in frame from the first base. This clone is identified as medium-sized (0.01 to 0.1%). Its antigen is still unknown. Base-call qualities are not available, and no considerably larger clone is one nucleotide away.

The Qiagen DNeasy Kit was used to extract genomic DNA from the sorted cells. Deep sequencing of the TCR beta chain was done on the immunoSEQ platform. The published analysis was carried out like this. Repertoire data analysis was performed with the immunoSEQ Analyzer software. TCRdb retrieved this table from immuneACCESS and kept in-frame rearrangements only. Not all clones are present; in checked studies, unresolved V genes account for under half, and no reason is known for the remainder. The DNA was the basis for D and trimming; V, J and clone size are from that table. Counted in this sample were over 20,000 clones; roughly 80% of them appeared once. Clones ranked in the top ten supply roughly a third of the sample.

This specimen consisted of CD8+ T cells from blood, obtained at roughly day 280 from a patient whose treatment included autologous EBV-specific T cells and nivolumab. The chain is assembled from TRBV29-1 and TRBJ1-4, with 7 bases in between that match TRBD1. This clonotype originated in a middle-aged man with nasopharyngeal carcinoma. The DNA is TGCAGCGTTGAAGATCGAGACAGGGACCCCGGGGGTGAAAAACTGTTTTTT. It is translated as CSVEDRDRDPGGEKLFF.